This T cell receptor beta chain was sequenced during a study of patients and donors after allogeneic stem cell transplantation. In this sample, this clonotype turned up a few times. The germline gene is not matched at one end of the junction; a read error may be the cause. MiXCR was run by TCRdb on the RT-PCR reads, yielding one entry per CDR3 protein. The table records about 110,000 distinct CDR3 sequences, roughly 35% of them present only once. Sample: blood, either unsorted or a sorted T cell fraction (not recorded which). The clonotype originates from a human donor who was either an allogeneic HSCT recipient or a stem cell or donor lymphocyte infusion donor (not recorded which). It is not recorded whose cells these are; they may come from a transplant donor.

CDR3 nucleotides: TGTGCTAGTAAAGGAGCGGGAGGGCCATATACGCAGTATTTT. Translation gives CASKGAGGPYTQYF. The gene calls are TRBV19 and TRBJ2-3, with 10 bases identical to TRBD2. This CDR3 has 14 residues. The V gene's germline CDR1 is LNHDA and CDR2 SQIVND (reference sequence).